This is a list of T cell receptor beta chains from one sample in a study of PD-1 blockade in classical Hodgkin lymphoma. Method: immunoSEQ multiplex PCR; TCRdb's copy keeps in-frame clones and lacks some. The sample records tens of thousands of clones, roughly 73% being singletons. This sample comprised peripheral blood mononuclear cells (PBMCs), obtained at baseline. The origin of the receptors is a human donor with classical Hodgkin lymphoma. CDR3s include the opening cysteine and the closing phenylalanine or tryptophan. A D gene is named only where the DNA matches it firmly. Rows give clone size only sometimes, using once, few, many, or a class for an expanded clone.

V,D,size,J,CDR3,DNA
TRBV2,TRBD1,few,TRBJ1-4,CASRGQGIPTGKLFF,TGTGCCAGCCGAGGACAGGGTATCCCCACGGGAAAACTGTTTTTT
TRBV5-5,TRBD2,NA,TRBJ2-1,CASRGLAAYNEQFF,TGTGCCAGCAGGGGACTAGCGGCCTACAATGAGCAGTTCTTC
TRBV4-1,TRBD1,medium-sized,TRBJ1-6,CASSQWGDRGLDNSPLHF,TGCGCCAGCAGCCAATGGGGTGACAGGGGCTTAGATAATTCACCCCTCCACTTT
TRBV5-1,NA,NA,TRBJ2-3,CASSRRTTDTQYF,TGCGCCAGCAGCCGTAGGACCACAGATACGCAGTATTTT
TRBV4-2,TRBD2,NA,TRBJ2-7,CASSLRTSENNEQYF,TGTGCCAGCAGCCTGCGGACTAGCGAGAACAACGAGCAGTACTTC
TRBV25-1,NA,NA,TRBJ1-2,CASSTGDRGYTF,TGTGCCAGCAGTACTGGGGATAGAGGCTACACCTTC
TRBV6-5,NA,NA,TRBJ1-2,CASSYSGSGGYTF,TGTGCCAGCAGTTACTCAGGGTCCGGTGGCTACACCTTC
TRBV29-1,NA,NA,TRBJ2-7,CSVDRGTHEQYF,TGCAGCGTTGACAGGGGTACCCACGAGCAGTACTTC
TRBV19,TRBD1,NA,TRBJ1-2,CASSIDRDRGNYGYTF,TGTGCCAGTAGTATAGATCGGGACAGGGGGAACTATGGCTACACCTTC
TRBV6-1,NA,NA,TRBJ1-5,CASKTPGGPNQPQHF,TGTGCCAGCAAGACCCCGGGAGGCCCCAATCAGCCCCAGCATTTT
TRBV2,NA,few,TRBJ2-5,CASVRDQLETQYF,TGTGCCAGTGTCCGGGACCAACTGGAGACCCAGTACTTC
TRBV9,NA,NA,TRBJ1-2,CASSVTTGYGYTF,TGTGCCAGCAGCGTGACGACAGGCTATGGCTACACCTTC
TRBV5-1,NA,NA,TRBJ2-5,CASSLVDPEETQYF,TGCGCCAGCAGCTTGGTAGACCCGGAAGAGACCCAGTACTTC
TRBV6-6,NA,NA,TRBJ1-4,CASSPRGINEKLFF,TGTGCCAGCAGTCCACGGGGGATTAATGAAAAACTGTTTTTT
TRBV2,TRBD1,NA,TRBJ2-3,CASRGTARQYF,TGTGCCAGCAGGGGGACAGCCAGGCAGTATTTT
TRBV5-1,NA,once,TRBJ1-6,CASSLAGRGIGSPLHF,TGCGCCAGCAGCTTGGCAGGTCGGGGGATTGGCTCACCCCTCCACTTT
TRBV19,NA,NA,TRBJ2-3,CASSLDRRTDTQYF,TGTGCCAGTAGTCTCGACAGGAGAACAGATACGCAGTATTTT
TRBV6-6,NA,NA,TRBJ1-5,CASSWGRGGGQPQHF,TGTGCCAGCAGTTGGGGAAGGGGGGGAGGTCAGCCCCAGCATTTT
TRBV5-1,NA,NA,TRBJ2-7,CASSTSGLSYEQYF,TGCGCCAGCAGCACATCGGGGCTCTCCTACGAGCAGTACTTC
TRBV7-2,TRBD1,few,TRBJ2-1,CASSRGTGGQVEQFF,TGTGCCAGCAGCCGCGGGACAGGGGGCCAGGTTGAGCAGTTCTTC
TRBV11-3,NA,few,TRBJ1-1,CASSPRIRPAFF,TGTGCCAGCAGCCCCCGCATCCGCCCTGCTTTCTTT
TRBV10-1,NA,few,TRBJ2-7,CASSESSGRAYEQYF,TGCGCCAGCAGTGAATCGAGCGGTCGGGCATACGAGCAGTACTTC
TRBV19,NA,NA,TRBJ1-2,CASSIDRQYGYTF,TGTGCCAGTAGTATAGATCGACAGTATGGCTACACCTTC
TRBV19,TRBD2,NA,TRBJ2-1,CASSVLAGGSYNEQFF,TGTGCCAGTTCAGTACTAGCGGGAGGCTCCTACAATGAGCAGTTCTTC
TRBV15,NA,NA,TRBJ1-1,CATQQDVPREAFF,TGTGCCACTCAACAGGACGTACCAAGGGAAGCTTTCTTT
TRBV7-2,NA,NA,TRBJ2-3,CASSARGSPGGSDTQYF,TGTGCCAGCAGCGCCAGAGGGTCGCCCGGAGGTTCAGATACGCAGTATTTT
TRBV12-5,NA,NA,TRBJ1-3,CASREGGSGNTIYF,TGTGCCTCCCGGGAGGGAGGGTCTGGAAACACCATATATTTT
TRBV4-1,TRBD1,NA,TRBJ2-1,CASSLLDRGVEQFF,TGCGCCAGCAGCCTGCTGGACAGGGGGGTTGAGCAGTTCTTC
TRBV29-1,NA,many,TRBJ1-2,CSVLRSEGAGYTF,TGCAGCGTTCTACGCTCAGAGGGTGCGGGCTACACCTTC
TRBV5-1,NA,NA,TRBJ1-1,CASSLLQGIMNTEAFF,TGCGCCAGCAGCTTGTTGCAGGGCATTATGAACACTGAAGCTTTCTTT
TRBV2,TRBD1,NA,TRBJ1-1,CASSDRTGVNTEAFF,TGTGCCAGCAGTGACAGGACAGGGGTGAACACTGAAGCTTTCTTT
TRBV18,NA,once,TRBJ2-3,CASSPLASTDTQYF,TGTGCCAGCTCACCCCTCGCTAGCACAGATACGCAGTATTTT
TRBV13,NA,medium-sized,TRBJ1-1,CASSWTPSGAATEAFF,TGTGCCAGCAGCTGGACACCCTCGGGGGCCGCGACTGAAGCTTTCTTT
TRBV4-1,TRBD1,NA,TRBJ1-5,CASSYRTGEESNQPQHF,TGCGCCAGCAGCTATAGGACAGGGGAGGAGAGCAATCAGCCCCAGCATTTT
TRBV29-1,NA,NA,TRBJ2-1,CSVEQGGNEQFF,TGCAGCGTTGAACAGGGGGGGAATGAGCAGTTCTTC
TRBV10-2,NA,NA,TRBJ1-1,CASSESGGLAEAFF,TGCGCCAGCAGTGAGAGTGGAGGGTTGGCTGAAGCTTTCTTT
TRBV29-1,NA,NA,TRBJ2-2,CSAGLNTGELFF,TGCAGCGCGGGGTTGAACACCGGGGAGCTGTTTTTT
TRBV5-1,NA,NA,TRBJ1-3,CASSLADSRSGNTIYF,TGCGCCAGCAGCTTAGCGGACAGTCGCTCTGGAAACACCATATATTTT
TRBV5-1,TRBD1,NA,TRBJ2-7,CASSLGRGISYEQYF,TGCGCCAGCAGCTTGGGCAGGGGGATCTCCTACGAGCAGTACTTC
TRBV30,NA,NA,TRBJ1-4,CAWSVGGSTNEKLFF,TGTGCCTGGAGTGTTGGCGGATCAACTAATGAAAAACTGTTTTTT
TRBV5-1,TRBD2,NA,TRBJ2-7,CASALAGSAYEQYF,TGCGCCAGCGCCTTAGCGGGCTCTGCCTACGAGCAGTACTTC
TRBV5-4,TRBD1,NA,TRBJ1-1,CASSQGQGVNTEAFF,TGTGCCAGCAGCCAAGGACAGGGGGTAAACACTGAAGCTTTCTTT
TRBV4-1,TRBD1,NA,TRBJ2-2,CASSKGQGTITGELFF,TGCGCCAGCAGCAAGGGACAGGGAACGATCACCGGGGAGCTGTTTTTT
TRBV28,NA,NA,TRBJ2-7,CASSLVWPGSYEQYF,TGTGCCAGCAGTTTAGTGTGGCCGGGGTCCTACGAGCAGTACTTC
TRBV19,TRBD1,NA,TRBJ1-5,CASGRGPFQPQHF,TGTGCCAGTGGCAGGGGGCCCTTCCAGCCCCAGCATTTT